This T cell receptor beta chain was sequenced in a study of blood T cell repertoires in COVID-19. At the level of the study: Samples representing acute and convalescent COVID-19 were sourced from the United States, Italy and Spain. From T cells, B-cell-depleted T cells, or PBMCs came the material, which was cDNA or gDNA.

As processed by the authors: Cell counts per sample came from amplifying reference gene primers. The protocol was immunoSEQ multiplex PCR, while the TCRdb copy is restricted to in-frame clones and leaves out a portion. V, J and clone size were drawn from that table, and D and trimming were deduced from the DNA. The sample lists tens of thousands of clones; about 87% were seen once. The CDR3 is 13 amino acids. V lost 3 bases and J lost 9, with 12 bases in between. This clone was counted only a few times. The chain combines TRBV12-3 or TRBV12-4 with TRBJ1-3; D may be TRBD1 (6 bases). The sample taken for sequencing was peripheral blood. The origin of this receptor is a human donor with active COVID-19. The donor label of this sample is uncertain. The CDR3 loop reads CASSLSGDATIYF. The CDR3 DNA follows: TGTGCCAGCAGTTTGTCAGGGGACGCCACCATATATTTT.